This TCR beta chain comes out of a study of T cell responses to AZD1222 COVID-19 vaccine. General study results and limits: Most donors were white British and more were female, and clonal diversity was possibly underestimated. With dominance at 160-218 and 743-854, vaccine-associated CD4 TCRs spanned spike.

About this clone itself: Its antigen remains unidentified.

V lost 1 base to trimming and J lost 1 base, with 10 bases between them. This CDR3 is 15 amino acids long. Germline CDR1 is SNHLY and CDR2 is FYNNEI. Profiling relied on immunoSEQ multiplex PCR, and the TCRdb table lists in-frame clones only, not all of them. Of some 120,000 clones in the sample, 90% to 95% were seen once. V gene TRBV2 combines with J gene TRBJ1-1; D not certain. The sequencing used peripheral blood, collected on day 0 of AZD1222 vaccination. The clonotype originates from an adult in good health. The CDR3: CASSEGLRANTEAFF. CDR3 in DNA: TGTGCCAGCAGTGAAGGTCTAAGGGCGAACACTGAAGCTTTCTTT.